The 27 T cell receptor beta chains below come from one sample, sequenced in a study of blood T cell repertoires in COVID-19. Data came from immunoSEQ multiplex PCR; TCRdb stores just in-frame clones and leaves some out. Among almost 250,000 clones listed, more than 70% were seen once. The specimen sequenced was peripheral blood. The receptor source for this set is a woman older than 75 with COVID-19, enrolled during active disease.

The rearrangement links TRBV2 to TRBJ1-4, with D possibly being TRBD1 (5 bases). Germline CDR1 reads SNHLY; CDR2 reads FYNNEI. V dropped 6 bases and J dropped 5 bases, with 10 bases sitting between them. CDR3 length: 13 residues. The CDR3 DNA is TGTGCCAGCAGCGGGGACTGGAATGAAAAACTGTTTTTT. Translating gives CASSGDWNEKLFF.

The chain is built from TRBV5-4 and TRBJ1-2; D is undetermined. In germline, CDR1 is SGHNT, CDR2 YYREEE (reference sequence). This CDR3 is built from 14 residues. V lost 0 bases and J lost 4, with 10 bases in between. CDR3: CASSLGPFPYGYTF. The CDR3 region has the DNA TGTGCCAGCAGCTTGGGGCCGTTCCCCTATGGCTACACCTTC. Drawing the rest from reference TRBV5-4 and TRBJ1-2, the complete variable domain is ETGVTQSPTHLIKTRGQQVTLRCSSQSGHNTVSWYQQALGQGPQFIFQYYREEENGRGNFPPRFSGLQFPNYSSELNVNALELDDSALYLCASSLGPFPYGYTFGSGTRLTVV.

The chain joins TRBV5-4 to TRBJ2-1; TRBD1 agrees at 10 bases. This CDR3 comprises 16 residues. J lost 2 bases, V lost 4 bases, and 6 bases had no gene match. Germline loops: CDR1 SGHNT, CDR2 YYREEE (reference sequence). The CDR3 sequence is CASSLAGTGAYNEQFF. CDR3 sequence (DNA): TGTGCCAGCAGCCTGGCCGGGACAGGGGCCTACAATGAGCAGTTCTTC.

V usage is TRBV4-3 and J usage is TRBJ2-1; 11 bases align to TRBD2. This CDR3 is 15 amino acids long. Trimming took 0 bases from V and 7 from J; bases not matched to a gene: 2. Germline V gene sequence: CDR1 LGHNA, CDR2 YSLEER. The DNA for the CDR3 is TGCGCCAGCAGCCAAGAACTAGCGGGGGCTAATGAGCAGTTCTTC. Amino acid sequence: CASSQELAGANEQFF.

Remarks on this clone: A junction end diverges from the germline sequence, so it may reflect a read error. This chain uses TRBV30 with TRBJ2-5, with D possibly being TRBD1 (5 bases). The CDR3 contains 11 residues. Germline V gene lookup returns CDR1 GTSNPN and CDR2 SVGIG (reference sequence). CDR3 in DNA: TGTGCCTGGAATCGTAAAGGGGATTCGAACTTC. Encoded protein: CAWNRKGDSNF. Full variable domain (rest looked up from reference TRBV30 and TRBJ2-5): SQTIHQWPATLVQPVGSPLSLECTVEGTSNPNLYWYRQAAGRGLQLLFYSVGIGQISSEVPQNLSASRPQDRQFILSSKKLLLSDSGFYLCAWNRKGDSNFGPGTRLLVL.

The chain uses TRBV29-1 and TRBJ1-2, with TRBD1 matching over 7 bases. J gave up 6 bases and V 8 bases, and 3 bases lay outside the gene matches. CDR3 length equals 10 residues. Germline V CDR1 and CDR2: SQVTM, ANQGSEA. The CDR3 sequence: CSTQGDGYTF. The CDR3 DNA reads TGCAGCACCCAGGGGGATGGCTACACCTTC. Full variable domain (missing parts from reference TRBV29-1 and TRBJ1-2): SAVISQKPSRDICQRGTSLTIQCQVDSQVTMMFWYRQQPGQSLTLIATANQGSEATYESGFVIDKFPISRPNLTFSTLTVSNMSPEDSSIYLCSTQGDGYTFGSGTRLTVV.

The chain couples TRBV27 to TRBJ2-4; 8 bases agree with TRBD1. Germline values: CDR1 MNHEY, CDR2 SMNVEV (reference sequence). Trimming removed 3 bases from V and 7 bases from J; junction bases left unmatched: 8. There are 15 residues in the CDR3. CDR3 in DNA: TGTGCCAGCAGTTTGGACAGGGTGTCATTGAACATTCAGTACTTC. As protein: CASSLDRVSLNIQYF.

This clone came up a few times. The chain is built from TRBV19 and TRBJ2-2; D remains ambiguous. The CDR3 consists of 14 residues. The germline CDR1 and CDR2 sequences are LNHDA and SQIVND (reference sequence). V shed 3 bases and J shed 3 bases, with 8 bases lying between them. This CDR3 is CASSIFQYTGELFF. The DNA of the CDR3 is TGTGCCAGTAGTATTTTTCAGTACACCGGGGAGCTGTTTTTT.

This chain links TRBV7-2 with TRBJ1-3; TRBD1 is a possible D gene (6 bases). The CDR3 covers 17 residues. The V end was cut by 1 base, the J end by 0 bases, with 13 bases between. The V gene's germline CDR1 is SGHTA and CDR2 FQGNSA. The CDR3 coding sequence is TGTGCCAGCAGCTTAGTTGCAGGGGCCCTCTCTGGAAACACCATATATTTT. Translation gives CASSLVAGALSGNTIYF. Using reference TRBV7-2 and TRBJ1-3 for the parts outside the CDR3, the full variable domain is GAGVSQSPSNKVTEKGKDVELRCDPISGHTALYWYRQSLGQGLEFLIYFQGNSAPDKSGLPSDRFSAERTGGSVSTLTIQRTQQEDSAVYLCASSLVAGALSGNTIYFGEGSWLTVV.

This clone was counted ten times or more. This chain joins TRBV28 and TRBJ1-2; 12 nucleotides agree with TRBD1. J lost 4 bases, V lost 5 bases, and 5 bases had no gene match. CDR1 MDHEN and CDR2 SYDVKM come from the germline V gene. The CDR3 sequence is 15 residues long. Here the CDR3 DNA reads TGTGCCAGCAGTACCGGGACAGGGGGCTCCTATGGCTACACCTTC. It encodes CASSTGTGGSYGYTF.

This chain connects TRBV24-1 to TRBJ2-2; 10 nucleotides agree with TRBD1. Germline-derived CDR1 and CDR2 are KGHDR and SFDVKD. V dropped 5 bases and J dropped 4; count of bases not matched to a gene: 6. The CDR3 extends over 16 amino acids. The CDR3 DNA follows: TGTGCCACCAGTGTCCGTTGGACAGGGGGCACCGGGGAGCTGTTTTTT. It translates to CATSVRWTGGTGELFF.

A single count supports this clone. The gene calls are TRBV6-5 and TRBJ2-5; D perhaps matches TRBD2 (6 bases). CDR1 MNHEY and CDR2 SVGAGI come from the germline V gene. The CDR3 covers 16 residues. V lost 2 bases and J 5 bases, leaving 18 bases between the germline ends. This CDR3 reads CASSYAVQGGRETQYF. CDR3 coding DNA: TGTGCCAGCAGTTACGCGGTCCAGGGAGGTCGGGAGACCCAGTACTTC.

The chain carries TRBV7-3 and TRBJ2-1, with 7 nucleotides matching TRBD2. Germline V gene sequence: CDR1 SGHTA, CDR2 FQGTGA. Trimming cost V 4 bases and J 7 bases; bases outside gene matches: 4. This CDR3 has 13 residues. This CDR3 is CASSSPGGNEQFF. CDR3 in DNA: TGTGCCAGCAGCTCACCGGGGGGTAATGAGCAGTTCTTC.

The sample holds one count of this clone. This chain joins TRBV4-1 and TRBJ1-2, with D possibly being TRBD1 (6 bases). The germline V and J ends were trimmed by 3 bases and 8 bases, with 19 bases remaining between them. Germline CDR1 MGHRA, CDR2 YSYEKL. The CDR3 has 15 residues. The CDR3 is CASSHPVGGREGYTF. The CDR3, as DNA: TGCGCCAGCAGCCATCCCGTCGGGGGGCGCGAGGGCTACACCTTC.

The rearrangement uses TRBV25-1 and TRBJ1-1, with D possibly matching TRBD1 (5 bases). The CDR3 extends over 12 amino acids. Germline V gene lookup returns CDR1 MGHDK and CDR2 SYGVNS. The germline V and J ends were trimmed by 2 bases and 10 bases, with 11 bases remaining between them. The CDR3 protein is CASSEMGLVAFF. In nucleotides, the CDR3 is TGTGCCAGCAGTGAAATGGGACTCGTAGCTTTCTTT.

CDR3 loop: CASSPEAGDQPQHF. As DNA, the CDR3 is TGCGCCAGCAGCCCCGAAGCAGGGGATCAGCCCCAGCATTTT. The chain recombines TRBV4-1 with TRBJ1-5, with D possibly matching TRBD1 (6 bases). Germline V gene sequence: CDR1 MGHRA, CDR2 YSYEKL. The CDR3 has 14 amino acids. Trimming stripped 4 bases from V and 5 bases from J, with 12 bases between.

The chain joins TRBV6-4 to TRBJ2-4; 8 nucleotides align to TRBD1. Looked up from germline, CDR1 is MRHNA and CDR2 is SNTAGT. Trimming took 0 bases from V and 0 from J; bases not matched to a gene: 4. This CDR3 contains 17 residues. CDR3 DNA sequence: TGTGCCAGCAGTGACTCGGGCAGGGGGCTAGCCAAAAACATTCAGTACTTC. Translation gives CASSDSGRGLAKNIQYF.

J is TRBJ2-3 and V is TRBV11-2; D perhaps matches TRBD2 (6 bases). This CDR3 is 14 amino acids long. In germline, CDR1 is SGHAT, CDR2 FQNNGV. V lost 3 bases to trimming and J lost 4 bases, with 11 bases between them. The CDR3 sequence is CASSFIGGSDTQYF. For the CDR3, the DNA is TGTGCCAGCAGCTTTATCGGGGGTTCAGATACGCAGTATTTT. Based on the CDR3 plus reference TRBV11-2 and TRBJ2-3, the full variable domain is EAGVAQSPRYKIIEKRQSVAFWCNPISGHATLYWYQQILGQGPKLLIQFQNNGVVDDSQLPKDRFSAERLKGVDSTLKIQPAKLEDSAVYLCASSFIGGSDTQYFGPGTRLTVL.

The genes are TRBV5-1 and TRBJ1-6, with a weak D call TRBD1 (6 bases). The germline V gene has CDR1 SGHRS and CDR2 YFSETQ. The CDR3 has 16 amino acids. V shed 5 bases and J shed 5 bases, with 17 bases lying between them. CDR3 bases: TGCGCCAGCAGTAGGGCCCCGGCAGGGGATAATTCACCCCTCCACTTT. This sequence encodes CASSRAPAGDNSPLHF.

The CDR3 loop is CASSIEANQGNYGYTF. The CDR3, as DNA: TGTGCCAGTAGTATAGAAGCAAACCAGGGCAACTATGGCTACACCTTC. The gene calls are TRBV19 and TRBJ1-2; D is possibly TRBD1 (5 bases). CDR1 LNHDA and CDR2 SQIVND come from the germline V gene (reference sequence). This CDR3 has 16 residues. Trimming removed 0 bases from V and 2 bases from J, with 13 bases in between.

This clone was counted between two and nine times. The chain links TRBV5-8 to TRBJ1-4; D is undetermined. Germline assignment: CDR1 SGHTS and CDR2 YDEGEE. Trimming took 2 bases from V and 10 from J, leaving 9 bases between them. The CDR3 contains 12 residues. For the CDR3, the DNA is TGTGCCAGCAGCTTAACAGTGGGAAAACTGTTTTTT. This translates into CASSLTVGKLFF.

The rearrangement links TRBV19 to TRBJ2-7, with 7 bases identical to TRBD1. This CDR3 region has 14 residues. V shed 4 bases, J shed 0 bases, and the junction held 3 bases outside the gene matches. CDR1 and CDR2 from the germline V gene are LNHDA and SQIVND (reference sequence). CDR3 nucleotides: TGTGCCAGTAGTACGGACAGGTCCTCCTACGAGCAGTACTTC. Its translation is CASSTDRSSYEQYF.

V gene TRBV18 combines with J gene TRBJ1-2; D ambiguous. From germline, CDR1 is KGHSH and CDR2 LQKENI. CDR3 size: 14 residues. V dropped 6 bases and J dropped 5 bases, with 16 bases sitting between them. The CDR3 sequence: CASSSQSRAYGYTF. CDR3 DNA sequence: TGTGCCAGCTCGTCACAGAGCCGTGCTTATGGCTACACCTTC.

This clone was counted a single time. The chain links TRBV23-1 to TRBJ1-5, with 7 bases lining up with TRBD1. TRBV23-1 is an ORF, with its function uncertain. The CDR3 sequence is 13 residues long. J was trimmed by 6 bases and V by 6 bases; bases with no gene match: 5. Here the CDR3 reads CASSLTGSQPQHF. CDR3 coding DNA: TGCGCCAGCAGCTTGACAGGGTCTCAGCCCCAGCATTTT.

The chain couples TRBV28 to TRBJ2-1; 12 bases line up with TRBD2. V shed 2 bases and J 1 base; nucleotides not matched to a gene: 6. Germline CDR1 is MDHEN and CDR2 is SYDVKM. This CDR3 contains 18 residues. The CDR3 protein is CASSLSLAGGPSYNEQFF. The CDR3 DNA follows: TGTGCCAGCAGTTTAAGCCTAGCGGGGGGGCCTTCCTACAATGAGCAGTTCTTC.

The rearrangement joins TRBV5-1 to TRBJ1-5; 9 nucleotides line up with TRBD1. This CDR3 is built from 15 residues. Germline V CDR1 and CDR2: SGHRS, YFSETQ. Trimming cost V 3 bases and J 6 bases; bases outside gene matches: 7. CDR3 nucleotide sequence: TGCGCCAGCAGCTCCGGGACAGGGAACGGTCAGCCCCAGCATTTT. Its translation is CASSSGTGNGQPQHF.

The chain employs TRBV3-1 (or the pseudogene TRBV3-2) and TRBJ2-7; 9 nucleotides line up with TRBD2. Germline-derived CDR1 and CDR2 are LGHDT and YNNKEL (reference sequence). The J segment lost 6 bases and the V segment lost 4 bases, leaving 7 bases of the junction unmatched. CDR3 length equals 14 residues. The CDR3 region is CASSLGLAGTEQYV. CDR3 nucleotides: TGTGCCAGCAGCCTGGGTCTAGCGGGAACCGAGCAGTACGTC.